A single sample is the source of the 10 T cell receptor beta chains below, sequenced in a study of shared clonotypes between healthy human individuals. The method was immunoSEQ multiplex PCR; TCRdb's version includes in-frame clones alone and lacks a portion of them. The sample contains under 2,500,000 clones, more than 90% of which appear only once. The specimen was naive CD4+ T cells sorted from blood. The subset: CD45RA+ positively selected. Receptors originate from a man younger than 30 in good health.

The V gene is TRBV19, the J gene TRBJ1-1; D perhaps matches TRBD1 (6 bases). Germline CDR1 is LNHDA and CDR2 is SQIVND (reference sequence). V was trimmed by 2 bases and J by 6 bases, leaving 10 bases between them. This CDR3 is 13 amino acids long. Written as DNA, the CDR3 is TGTGCCAGTAGTATATCGGGGGGGCCTGAAGCTTTCTTT. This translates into CASSISGGPEAFF. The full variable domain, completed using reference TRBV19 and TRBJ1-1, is DGGITQSPKYLFRKEGQNVTLSCEQNLNHDAMYWYRQDPGQGLRLIYYSQIVNDFQKGDIAEGYSVSREKKESFPLTVTSAQKNPTAFYLCASSISGGPEAFFGQGTRLTVV.

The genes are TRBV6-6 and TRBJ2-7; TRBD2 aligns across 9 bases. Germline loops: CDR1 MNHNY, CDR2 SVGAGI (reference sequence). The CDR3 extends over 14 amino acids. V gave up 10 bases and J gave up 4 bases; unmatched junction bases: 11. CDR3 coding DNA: TGTGCCACTTTAGCGGGAGACGGCGGGTACGAGCAGTACTTC. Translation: CATLAGDGGYEQYF.

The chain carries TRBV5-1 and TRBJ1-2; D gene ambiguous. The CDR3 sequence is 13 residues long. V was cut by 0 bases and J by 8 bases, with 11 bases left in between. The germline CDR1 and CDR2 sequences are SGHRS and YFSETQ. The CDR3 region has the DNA TGCGCCAGCAGCTTGGAGTCAACCGGGGGCTACACCTTC. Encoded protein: CASSLESTGGYTF.

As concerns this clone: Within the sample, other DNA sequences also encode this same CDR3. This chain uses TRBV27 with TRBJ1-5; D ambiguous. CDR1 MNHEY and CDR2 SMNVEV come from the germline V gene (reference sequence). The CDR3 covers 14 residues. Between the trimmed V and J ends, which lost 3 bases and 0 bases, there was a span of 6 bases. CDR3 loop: CASSLSYSNQPQHF. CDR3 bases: TGTGCCAGCAGTTTGAGCTATAGCAATCAGCCCCAGCATTTT.

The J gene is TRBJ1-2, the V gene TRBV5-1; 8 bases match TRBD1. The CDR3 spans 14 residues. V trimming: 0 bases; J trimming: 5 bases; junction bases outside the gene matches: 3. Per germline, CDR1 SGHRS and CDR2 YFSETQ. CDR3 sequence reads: CASSLAQGEYGYTF. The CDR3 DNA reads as TGCGCCAGCAGCTTGGCACAGGGGGAATATGGCTACACCTTC.

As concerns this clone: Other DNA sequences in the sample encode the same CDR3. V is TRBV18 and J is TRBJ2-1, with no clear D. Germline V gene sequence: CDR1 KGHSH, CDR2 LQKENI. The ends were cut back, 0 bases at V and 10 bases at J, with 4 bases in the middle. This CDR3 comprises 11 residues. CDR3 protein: CASSPPGEQFF. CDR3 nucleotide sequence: TGTGCCAGCTCACCACCGGGAGAGCAGTTCTTC.

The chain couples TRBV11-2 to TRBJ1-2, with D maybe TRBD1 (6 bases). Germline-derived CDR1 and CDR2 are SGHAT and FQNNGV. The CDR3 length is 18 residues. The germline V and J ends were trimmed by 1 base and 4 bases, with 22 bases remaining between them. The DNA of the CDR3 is TGTGCCAGCAGCTTAGGAGGGGGACGGAAAACTCCTATCTATGGCTACACCTTC. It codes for CASSLGGGRKTPIYGYTF.

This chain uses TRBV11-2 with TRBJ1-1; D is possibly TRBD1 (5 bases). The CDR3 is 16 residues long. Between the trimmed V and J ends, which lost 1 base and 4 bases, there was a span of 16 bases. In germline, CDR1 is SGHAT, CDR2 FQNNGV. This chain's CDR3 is CASSLAFRGGGTEAFF. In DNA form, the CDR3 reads TGTGCCAGCAGCTTAGCGTTTCGTGGGGGTGGCACTGAAGCTTTCTTT.

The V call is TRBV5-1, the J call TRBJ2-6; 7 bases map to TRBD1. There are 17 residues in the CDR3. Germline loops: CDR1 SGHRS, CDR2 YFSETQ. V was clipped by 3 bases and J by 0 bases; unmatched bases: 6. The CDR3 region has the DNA TGCGCCAGCAGCTACGGGACAGCGCCCTCTGGGGCCAACGTCCTGACTTTC. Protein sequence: CASSYGTAPSGANVLTF.

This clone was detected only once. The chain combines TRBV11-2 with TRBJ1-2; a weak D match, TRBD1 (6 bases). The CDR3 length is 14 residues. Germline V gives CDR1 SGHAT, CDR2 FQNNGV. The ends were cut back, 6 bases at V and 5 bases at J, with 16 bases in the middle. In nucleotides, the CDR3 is TGTGCCAGCAGACACAGGGTTTTAGATTATGGCTACACCTTC. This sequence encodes CASRHRVLDYGYTF. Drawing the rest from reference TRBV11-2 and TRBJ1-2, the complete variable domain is EAGVAQSPRYKIIEKRQSVAFWCNPISGHATLYWYQQILGQGPKLLIQFQNNGVVDDSQLPKDRFSAERLKGVDSTLKIQPAKLEDSAVYLCASRHRVLDYGYTFGSGTRLTVV.